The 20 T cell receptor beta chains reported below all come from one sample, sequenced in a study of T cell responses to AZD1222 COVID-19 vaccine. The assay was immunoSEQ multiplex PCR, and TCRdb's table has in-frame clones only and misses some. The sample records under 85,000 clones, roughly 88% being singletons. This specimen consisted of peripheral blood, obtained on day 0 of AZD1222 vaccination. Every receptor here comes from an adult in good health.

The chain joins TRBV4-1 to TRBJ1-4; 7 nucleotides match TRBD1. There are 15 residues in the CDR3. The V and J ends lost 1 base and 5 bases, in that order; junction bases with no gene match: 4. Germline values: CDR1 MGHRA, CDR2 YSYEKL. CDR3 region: CASSQARGENEKLFF. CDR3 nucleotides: TGCGCCAGCAGCCAAGCCAGGGGGGAAAATGAAAAACTGTTTTTT.

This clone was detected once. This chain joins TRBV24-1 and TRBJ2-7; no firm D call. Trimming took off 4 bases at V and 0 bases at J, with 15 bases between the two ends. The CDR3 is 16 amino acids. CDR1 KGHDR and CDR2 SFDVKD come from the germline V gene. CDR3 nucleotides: TGTGCCACCAGTGACTTTTTTGGGGAACCCTCCTACGAGCAGTACGTC. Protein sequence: CATSDFFGEPSYEQYV.

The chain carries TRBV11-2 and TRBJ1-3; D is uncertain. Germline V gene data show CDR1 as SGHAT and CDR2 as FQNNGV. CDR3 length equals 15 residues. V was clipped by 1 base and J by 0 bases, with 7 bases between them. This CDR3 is CASSLAADSGNTIYF. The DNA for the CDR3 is TGTGCCAGCAGCTTAGCCGCAGACTCTGGAAACACCATATATTTT.

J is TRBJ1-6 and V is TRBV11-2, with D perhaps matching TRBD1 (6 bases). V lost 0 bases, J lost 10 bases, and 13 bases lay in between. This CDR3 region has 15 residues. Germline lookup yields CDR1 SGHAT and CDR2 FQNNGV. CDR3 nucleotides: TGTGCCAGCAGCTTAGATGTTTTAGGGGGATCACCCCTCCACTTT. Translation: CASSLDVLGGSPLHF.

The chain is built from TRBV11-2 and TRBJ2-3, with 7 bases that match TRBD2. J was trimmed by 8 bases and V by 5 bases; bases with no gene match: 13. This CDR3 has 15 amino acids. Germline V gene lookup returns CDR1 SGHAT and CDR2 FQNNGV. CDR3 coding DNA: TGTGCCAGCAGCAGGACTGGCGGGGGAGGAGGTACGCAGTATTTT. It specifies CASSRTGGGGGTQYF.

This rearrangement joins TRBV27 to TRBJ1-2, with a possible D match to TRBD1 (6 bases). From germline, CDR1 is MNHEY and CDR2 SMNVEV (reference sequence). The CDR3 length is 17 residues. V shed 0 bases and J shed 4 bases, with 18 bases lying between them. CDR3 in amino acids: CASSLSRDILSSYGYTF. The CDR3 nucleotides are TGTGCCAGCAGTTTATCGAGGGACATATTAAGTTCCTATGGCTACACCTTC.

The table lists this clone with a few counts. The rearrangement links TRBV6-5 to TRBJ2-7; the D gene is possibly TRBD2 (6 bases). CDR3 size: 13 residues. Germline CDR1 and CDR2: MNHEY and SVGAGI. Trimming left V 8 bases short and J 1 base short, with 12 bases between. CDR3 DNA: TGTGCCAGCTTGGGCGGGGAGTCCTACGAGCAGTACGTC. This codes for CASLGGESYEQYV.

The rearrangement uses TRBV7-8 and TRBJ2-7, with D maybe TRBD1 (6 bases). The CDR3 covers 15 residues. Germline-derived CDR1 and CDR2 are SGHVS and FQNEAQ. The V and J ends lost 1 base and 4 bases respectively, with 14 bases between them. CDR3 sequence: CASSLGSRDNYEQYF. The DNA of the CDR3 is TGTGCCAGCAGCTTAGGGTCCCGGGACAATTACGAGCAGTACTTC. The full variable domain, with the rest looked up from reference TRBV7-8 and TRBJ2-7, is GAGVSQSPRYKVAKRGQDVALRCDPISGHVSLFWYQQALGQGPEFLTYFQNEAQLDKSGLPSDRFFAERPEGSVSTLKIQRTQQEDSAVYLCASSLGSRDNYEQYFGPGTRLTVT.

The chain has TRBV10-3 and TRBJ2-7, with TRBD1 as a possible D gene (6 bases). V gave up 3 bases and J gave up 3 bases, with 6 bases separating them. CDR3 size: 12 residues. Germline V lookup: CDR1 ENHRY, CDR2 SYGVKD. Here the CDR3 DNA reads TGTGCCATCAGTGACAGGGGCTACGAGCAGTACTTC. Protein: CAISDRGYEQYF.

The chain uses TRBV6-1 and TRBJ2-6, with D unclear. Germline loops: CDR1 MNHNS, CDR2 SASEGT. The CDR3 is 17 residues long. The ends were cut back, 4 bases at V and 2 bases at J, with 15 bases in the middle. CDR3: CASSVPGGFAGANVLTF. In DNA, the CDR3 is TGTGCCAGCAGTGTCCCGGGTGGGTTCGCTGGGGCCAACGTCCTGACTTTC.

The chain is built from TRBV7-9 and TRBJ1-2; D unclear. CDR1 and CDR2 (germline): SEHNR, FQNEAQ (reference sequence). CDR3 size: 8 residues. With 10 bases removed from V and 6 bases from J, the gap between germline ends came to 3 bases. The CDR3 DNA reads TGTGCCACCAATGGCTACACCTTC. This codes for CATNGYTF.

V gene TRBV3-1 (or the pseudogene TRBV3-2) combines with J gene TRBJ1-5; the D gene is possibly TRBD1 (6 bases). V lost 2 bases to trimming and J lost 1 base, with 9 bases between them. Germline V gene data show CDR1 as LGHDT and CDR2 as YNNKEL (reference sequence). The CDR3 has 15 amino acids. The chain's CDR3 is CASSQRGWSNQPQHF. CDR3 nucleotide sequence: TGTGCCAGCAGCCAAAGGGGGTGGAGCAATCAGCCCCAGCATTTT.

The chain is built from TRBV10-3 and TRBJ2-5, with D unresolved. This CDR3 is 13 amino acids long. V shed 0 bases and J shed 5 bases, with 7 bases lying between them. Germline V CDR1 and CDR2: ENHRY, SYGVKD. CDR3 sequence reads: CAISESTRETQYF. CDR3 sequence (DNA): TGTGCCATCAGTGAGTCGACGAGGGAGACCCAGTACTTC.

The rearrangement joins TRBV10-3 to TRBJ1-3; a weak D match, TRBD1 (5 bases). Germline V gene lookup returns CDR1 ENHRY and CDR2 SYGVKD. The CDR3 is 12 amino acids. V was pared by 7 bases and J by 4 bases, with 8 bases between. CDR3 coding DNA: TGTGCCATCACGGAGGGGGGAAACACCATATATTTT. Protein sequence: CAITEGGNTIYF.

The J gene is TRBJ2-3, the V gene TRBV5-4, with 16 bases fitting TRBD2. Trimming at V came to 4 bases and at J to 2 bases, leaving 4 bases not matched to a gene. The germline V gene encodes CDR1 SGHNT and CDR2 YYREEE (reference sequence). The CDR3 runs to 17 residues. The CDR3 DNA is TGTGCCAGCAGCCCTGGGACTAGCGGGGGGGCCACAGATACGCAGTATTTT. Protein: CASSPGTSGGATDTQYF.

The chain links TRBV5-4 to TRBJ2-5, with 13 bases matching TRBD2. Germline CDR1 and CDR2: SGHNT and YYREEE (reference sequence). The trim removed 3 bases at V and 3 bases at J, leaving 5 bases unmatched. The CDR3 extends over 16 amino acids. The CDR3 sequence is CASSYRTSGGKETQYF. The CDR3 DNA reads TGTGCCAGCAGCTACAGGACTAGCGGGGGAAAAGAGACCCAGTACTTC.

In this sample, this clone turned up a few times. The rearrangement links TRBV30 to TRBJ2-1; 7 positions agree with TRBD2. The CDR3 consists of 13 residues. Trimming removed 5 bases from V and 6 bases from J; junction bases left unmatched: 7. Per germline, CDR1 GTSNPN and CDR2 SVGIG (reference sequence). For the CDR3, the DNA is TGTGCCTGGCGTCCCGGGACTATCAATGAGCAGTTCTTC. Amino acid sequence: CAWRPGTINEQFF. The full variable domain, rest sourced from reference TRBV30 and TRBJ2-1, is SQTIHQWPATLVQPVGSPLSLECTVEGTSNPNLYWYRQAAGRGLQLLFYSVGIGQISSEVPQNLSASRPQDRQFILSSKKLLLSDSGFYLCAWRPGTINEQFFGPGTRLTVL.

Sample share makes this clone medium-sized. The CDR3 here is CASSLARHNEQFF. As DNA, the CDR3 is TGTGCCAGCAGTTTAGCGCGACACAATGAGCAGTTCTTC. This chain uses TRBV27 with TRBJ2-1; D is unclear. This CDR3 contains 13 residues. Germline V gene lookup returns CDR1 MNHEY and CDR2 SMNVEV (reference sequence). Trimming took 2 bases from V and 5 from J, leaving 7 bases between them.

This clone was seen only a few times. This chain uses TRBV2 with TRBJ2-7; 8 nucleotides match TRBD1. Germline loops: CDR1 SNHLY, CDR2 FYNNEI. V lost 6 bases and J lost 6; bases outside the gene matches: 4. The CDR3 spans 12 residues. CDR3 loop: CASSGRGLEQYV. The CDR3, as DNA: TGTGCCAGCAGCGGCAGGGGGCTCGAGCAGTACGTC.

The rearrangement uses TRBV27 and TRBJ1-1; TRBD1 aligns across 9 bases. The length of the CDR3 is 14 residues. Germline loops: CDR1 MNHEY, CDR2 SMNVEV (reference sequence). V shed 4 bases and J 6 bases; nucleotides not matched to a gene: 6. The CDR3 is CASSYRGQGSEAFF. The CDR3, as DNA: TGTGCCAGCAGTTACAGGGGGCAGGGGTCTGAAGCTTTCTTT.